The sequence of this TCR beta chain was determined in a study of blood T cell repertoires in COVID-19. Across the study: Specimens from acute and convalescent COVID-19 originated in the United States, Italy and Spain. Nucleic acid was either cDNA or gDNA, and it came from T cells, B-cell-depleted T cells, or PBMCs.

Source study methods: Scientists estimated how many nucleated cells there were by amplifying reference gene primers. TCRdb's copy holds only in-frame clones and misses some; the assay was immunoSEQ multiplex PCR. From that table come the V and J calls and clone size; the DNA was used to work out D and trimming. The sample contains about 49,000 clones, over 75% of which appear only once. This clone was counted only a few times. Sequencing was performed on peripheral blood. The TCR originated in a human donor in a cohort sampled during active COVID-19.

This CDR3 reads CASMANYGYTF. CDR3 in DNA: TGTGCCAGCATGGCAAACTATGGCTACACCTTC. V is TRBV28 and J is TRBJ1-2, with D unclear. The germline CDR1 and CDR2 sequences are MDHEN and SYDVKM. V was trimmed by 7 bases and J by 2 bases, leaving 5 bases between them. There are 11 residues in the CDR3.